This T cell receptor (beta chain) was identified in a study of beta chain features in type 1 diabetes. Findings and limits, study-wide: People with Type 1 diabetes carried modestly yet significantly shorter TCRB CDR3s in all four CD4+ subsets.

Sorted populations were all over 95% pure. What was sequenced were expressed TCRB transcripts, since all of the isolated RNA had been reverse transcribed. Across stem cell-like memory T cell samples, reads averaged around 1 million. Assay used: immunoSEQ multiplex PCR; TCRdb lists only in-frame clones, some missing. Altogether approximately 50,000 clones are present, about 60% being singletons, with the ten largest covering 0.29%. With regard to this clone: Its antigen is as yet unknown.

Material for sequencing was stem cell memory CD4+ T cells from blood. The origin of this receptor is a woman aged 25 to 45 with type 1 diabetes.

In nucleotides, the CDR3 is TGTGCCAGTAGTCTCGACAGTGAGTATGAAGCTTTCTTT. Translation gives CASSLDSEYEAFF. The chain has TRBV19 and TRBJ1-1, with a weak D call TRBD1 (5 bases). The length of the CDR3 is 13 residues. The germline V and J ends were trimmed by 5 bases and 7 bases, with 14 bases remaining between them. Germline V gene sequence: CDR1 LNHDA, CDR2 SQIVND (reference sequence). Using reference TRBV19 and TRBJ1-1 for the parts outside the CDR3, the full variable domain is DGGITQSPKYLFRKEGQNVTLSCEQNLNHDAMYWYRQDPGQGLRLIYYSQIVNDFQKGDIAEGYSVSREKKESFPLTVTSAQKNPTAFYLCASSLDSEYEAFFGQGTRLTVV.